These 20 T cell receptor beta chains share one sample of origin, sequenced in a study of blood T cells in healthy people across ages. With a J-beta primer mix and a sample-barcoded 5' primer, a second PCR ran 7 to 11 cycles. TCRdb analysed the 5' RACE reads with MiXCR anew, one entry per CDR3 protein. The data contain about 290,000 distinct CDR3 sequences, around 29% of them singletons. Source material: blood. These receptors all stem from a woman between 70 and 85 years old in good health.

This clonotype was detected many times. Written as DNA, the CDR3 is TGCAGCGTTGTAAAGGGTGAAGAGACCCAGTACTTC. Translating gives CSVVKGEETQYF. The chain couples TRBV29-1 to TRBJ2-5; D is uncertain. Germline-derived CDR1 and CDR2 are SQVTM and ANQGSEA. Between the trimmed V and J ends, which lost 4 bases and 3 bases, there was a span of 9 bases. This CDR3 is 12 amino acids long.

This clonotype showed up just a few times. The chain carries TRBV3-1 and TRBJ2-7; unclear D gene. The germline gives CDR1 LGHDT, CDR2 YNNKEL (reference sequence). This CDR3 comprises 14 residues. V was trimmed by 3 bases and J by 6 bases, leaving 15 bases between them. As DNA, the CDR3 is TGTGCCAGCAGCCAGTGGAAGTCTTCTAGCGAGCAGTACTTC. This sequence encodes CASSQWKSSSEQYF.

The gene calls are TRBV15 and TRBJ1-1, with a weak D call TRBD1 (6 bases). Between the trimmed V and J ends, which lost 1 base and 7 bases, there was a span of 16 bases. CDR1 is LNHNV, CDR2 YYDKDF, per germline (reference sequence). This CDR3 spans 15 amino acids. CDR3 protein: CATSRAGRGGGEAFF. CDR3 nucleotides: TGTGCCACCAGCAGAGCGGGCAGGGGCGGGGGTGAAGCTTTCTTT.

In the case of this clonotype: The junction shows a germline mismatch at one end, possibly a read error. The chain is built from TRBV4-3 and TRBJ2-1; 12 bases are a match to TRBD2. Germline V gives CDR1 LGHNA, CDR2 YSLEER. The length of the CDR3 is 19 residues. In DNA, the CDR3 is TGCGCCAGCAACCAAGGGGGAACAGGTACTAGCGGGGGGAAGCATGAGCAGTTCTTC. This encodes CASNQGGTGTSGGKHEQFF.

V and J are TRBV6-5 and TRBJ2-7, with a possible D match to TRBD2 (5 bases). Germline V gene lookup returns CDR1 MNHEY and CDR2 SVGAGI. Trimming shortened V by 2 bases and J by 3 bases, and 11 bases separated the two germline ends. The CDR3 runs to 14 residues. CDR3 protein: CASSYGGLLYEQYF. CDR3 nucleotide sequence: TGTGCCAGCAGTTACGGTGGACTCCTCTACGAGCAGTACTTC.

V and J are TRBV19 and TRBJ2-4; 7 nucleotides agree with TRBD2. There are 16 residues in the CDR3. Germline CDR1 is LNHDA and CDR2 is SQIVND (reference sequence). V trimming: 3 bases; J trimming: 1 base; junction bases outside the gene matches: 6. The CDR3 DNA sequence: TGTGCCAGTAGTATCCTGAGCGGGGTCGCCAAAAACATTCAGTACTTC. It yields the protein CASSILSGVAKNIQYF.

The chain recombines TRBV7-9 with TRBJ1-2; 11 positions match TRBD1. V lost 6 bases, J lost 5 bases, and 5 bases stayed unmatched. Germline V gene data show CDR1 as SEHNR and CDR2 as FQNEAQ (reference sequence). CDR3 length equals 14 residues. The CDR3 nucleotides read TGTGCCAGCAGTTCGGACAGGGGGCTGTATGGCTACACCTTC. This sequence encodes CASSSDRGLYGYTF.

This clonotype has more than one count but fewer than ten. The J gene is TRBJ1-1, the V gene TRBV6-6; D is unclear. The CDR3 consists of 14 residues. Germline V gives CDR1 MNHNY, CDR2 SVGAGI (reference sequence). With 0 bases removed from V and 2 bases from J, the gap between germline ends came to 7 bases. The CDR3 spells CASSYSSVNTEAFF. CDR3 in DNA: TGTGCCAGCAGTTACTCCTCGGTAAACACTGAAGCTTTCTTT.

The J gene is TRBJ2-5, the V gene TRBV6-6; D is undetermined. There are 11 residues in the CDR3. The germline V and J ends were trimmed by 8 bases and 4 bases, with 8 bases remaining between them. Germline V gene lookup returns CDR1 MNHNY and CDR2 SVGAGI (reference sequence). This CDR3 reads CASSATETQYF. Here the CDR3 DNA reads TGTGCCAGCTCTGCCACAGAGACCCAGTACTTC.

The chain links TRBV5-1 to TRBJ1-1; D is unclear. V lost 0 bases and J lost 4, with 10 bases in between. The CDR3 runs 14 residues. In germline, CDR1 is SGHRS, CDR2 YFSETQ. The CDR3 region has the DNA TGCGCCAGCAGCTTGGCGGGGTTGAGCACTGAAGCTTTCTTT. This gives the protein CASSLAGLSTEAFF.

CDR3 in DNA: TGTGCCAGCAGCCCTTCGCAGTCAGCCATAGGAGGATGGAATGGCTACACCTTC. It is translated as CASSPSQSAIGGWNGYTF. This sequence joins TRBV7-9 and TRBJ1-2; no clear D. CDR3 length equals 18 residues. Trimming left V 5 bases short and J 6 bases short, with 28 bases between. CDR1 is SEHNR and CDR2 is FQNEAQ in the germline V gene (reference sequence).

The rearrangement joins TRBV7-2 to TRBJ2-1, with 9 bases identical to TRBD1. J lost 6 bases, V lost 6 bases, and 6 bases had no gene match. The CDR3 is 14 amino acids. Germline CDR1 is SGHTA and CDR2 is FQGNSA. The CDR3 bases are TGTGCCAGCAGTTCCGGGACAGGGTTCAATGAGCAGTTCTTC. Amino acids: CASSSGTGFNEQFF.

V gene TRBV27 combines with J gene TRBJ2-5, with 12 bases that match TRBD2. The J call may be incorrect, as the DNA end agrees better with TRBJ2-1. This CDR3 contains 14 residues. The germline V gene has CDR1 MNHEY and CDR2 SMNVEV (reference sequence). The CDR3 loop reads CASRGLAGRNEQFF. In nucleotides, the CDR3 is TGTGCCAGCAGAGGACTAGCGGGACGGAATGAGCAGTTCTTC.

This clonotype was detected ten times or more. J is TRBJ2-5 and V is TRBV12-3 or TRBV12-4, with D maybe TRBD1 (5 bases). The CDR3 is 13 amino acids. Trimming stripped 4 bases from V and 2 bases from J, with 8 bases between. CDR3 residues: CASSSTGQETQYF. CDR3 DNA: TGTGCCAGCAGTTCAACAGGACAAGAGACCCAGTACTTC.

The genes are TRBV3-1 and TRBJ2-5; D remains unclear. The length of the CDR3 is 16 residues. CDR1 and CDR2 from the germline V gene are LGHDT and YNNKEL (reference sequence). V was clipped by 3 bases and J by 0 bases, with 14 bases between them. The CDR3 loop reads CASSHGFIRDQETQYF. The CDR3 DNA reads TGTGCCAGCAGCCACGGGTTTATCCGGGACCAAGAGACCCAGTACTTC.

This rearrangement joins TRBV5-1 to TRBJ2-5; no definite D call. The DNA end is a closer match to TRBJ2-7, so the J assignment may be wrong. The CDR3 spans 17 residues. Germline V gene data show CDR1 as SGHRS and CDR2 as YFSETQ. CDR3 bases: TGCGCCAGCAGCTTGGCCCCCCTACGGGCCCGTGGGAACGAGCAGTACTTC. Translation: CASSLAPLRARGNEQYF.

J is TRBJ2-2 and V is TRBV3-1, with D perhaps being TRBD1 or TRBD2 (6 bases each). V gave up 0 bases and J gave up 6 bases, with 11 bases separating them. The CDR3 sequence is 15 residues long. Germline loops: CDR1 LGHDT, CDR2 YNNKEL (reference sequence). The DNA for the CDR3 is TGTGCCAGCAGCCAAGAGGGGGGCAGGCCCGGGGAGCTGTTTTTT. The encoded protein is CASSQEGGRPGELFF.

The rearrangement links TRBV9 to TRBJ2-1; D gene uncertain. With 0 bases removed from V and 7 bases from J, the gap between germline ends came to 5 bases. CDR1 SGDLS and CDR2 YYNGEE come from the germline V gene. The CDR3 is 12 amino acids. In DNA, the CDR3 is TGTGCCAGCAGCGTAGCCGAAAATGAGCAGTTCTTC. Residues: CASSVAENEQFF.

The chain has TRBV6-6 and TRBJ1-5; 9 bases agree with TRBD1. V shed 6 bases, J shed 6 bases, and the junction held 3 bases outside the gene matches. The germline gives CDR1 MNHNY, CDR2 SVGAGI (reference sequence). There are 13 residues in the CDR3. The DNA of the CDR3 is TGTGCCAGCAGCGGGACAGGGAGTCAGCCCCAGCATTTT. Its translation is CASSGTGSQPQHF.

The table lists this clonotype with a few counts. The chain couples TRBV5-4 to TRBJ2-3; D is perhaps TRBD1 or TRBD2 (5 bases each). Germline lookup yields CDR1 SGHNT and CDR2 YYREEE (reference sequence). The V end was cut by 0 bases, the J end by 2 bases, with 10 bases between. The CDR3 is 15 residues long. The CDR3 protein is CASSLEVGTTDTQYF. CDR3 DNA: TGTGCCAGCAGCTTGGAGGTGGGGACCACAGATACGCAGTATTTT.